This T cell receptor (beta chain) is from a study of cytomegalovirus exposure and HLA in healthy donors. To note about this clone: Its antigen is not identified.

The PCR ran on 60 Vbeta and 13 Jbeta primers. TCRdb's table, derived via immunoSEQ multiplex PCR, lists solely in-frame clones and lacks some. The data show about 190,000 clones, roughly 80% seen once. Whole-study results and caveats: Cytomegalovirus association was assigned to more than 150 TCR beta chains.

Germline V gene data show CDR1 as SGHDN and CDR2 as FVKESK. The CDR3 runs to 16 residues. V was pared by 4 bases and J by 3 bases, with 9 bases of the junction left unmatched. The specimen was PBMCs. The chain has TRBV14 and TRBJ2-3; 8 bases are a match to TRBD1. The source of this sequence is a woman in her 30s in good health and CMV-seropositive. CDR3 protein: CASSRVDRAVTDTQYF. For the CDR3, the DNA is TGTGCCAGCAGCCGAGTGGACAGGGCTGTGACAGATACGCAGTATTTT.